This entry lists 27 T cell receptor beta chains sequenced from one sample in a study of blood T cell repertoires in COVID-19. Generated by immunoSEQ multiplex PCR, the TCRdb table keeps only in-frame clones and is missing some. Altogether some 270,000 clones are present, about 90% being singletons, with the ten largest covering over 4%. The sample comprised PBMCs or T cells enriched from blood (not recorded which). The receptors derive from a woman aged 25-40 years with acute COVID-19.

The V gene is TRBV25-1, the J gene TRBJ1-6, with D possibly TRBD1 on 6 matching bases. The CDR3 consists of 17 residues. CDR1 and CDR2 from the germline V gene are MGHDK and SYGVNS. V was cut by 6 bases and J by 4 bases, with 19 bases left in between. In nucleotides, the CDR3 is TGTGCCAGCAGGGAGACGACAGGAGCGGGATATAATTCACCCCTCCACTTT. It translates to CASRETTGAGYNSPLHF.

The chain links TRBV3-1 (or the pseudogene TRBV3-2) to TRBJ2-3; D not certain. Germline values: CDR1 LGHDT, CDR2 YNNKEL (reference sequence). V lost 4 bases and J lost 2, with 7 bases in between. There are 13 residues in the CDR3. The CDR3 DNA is TGTGCCAGCAGCCGAGCTCCCACAGATACGCAGTATTTT. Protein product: CASSRAPTDTQYF.

The CDR3 sequence: CASSLFRLAGGPRNEQFF. The CDR3 DNA is TGTGCCAGCAGCTTATTCAGGCTAGCGGGAGGGCCTCGCAATGAGCAGTTCTTC. The chain has TRBV7-9 and TRBJ2-1, with 12 bases lining up with TRBD2. Germline assignment: CDR1 SEHNR and CDR2 FQNEAQ (reference sequence). This CDR3 is 18 amino acids long. V shed 2 bases and J 6 bases; nucleotides not matched to a gene: 11.

CDR3 DNA: TGTGCCAGCAGTTTATCCCTCCTCCACGAGCAGTACTTC. Translating gives CASSLSLLHEQYF. V gene TRBV27 combines with J gene TRBJ2-7; D is uncertain. This CDR3 has 13 residues. V lost 0 bases and J 5 bases, leaving 8 bases between the germline ends. From germline, CDR1 is MNHEY and CDR2 SMNVEV (reference sequence).

The CDR3 nucleotides are TGCGCCAGCAGCCAAGGGGACAGCTGGGCAGATACGCAGTATTTT. Translation gives CASSQGDSWADTQYF. The V call is TRBV4-3, the J call TRBJ2-3; 7 nucleotides agree with TRBD1. The CDR3 covers 15 residues. The trim removed 1 base at V and 4 bases at J, leaving 5 bases unmatched. The germline CDR1 and CDR2 sequences are LGHNA and YSLEER.

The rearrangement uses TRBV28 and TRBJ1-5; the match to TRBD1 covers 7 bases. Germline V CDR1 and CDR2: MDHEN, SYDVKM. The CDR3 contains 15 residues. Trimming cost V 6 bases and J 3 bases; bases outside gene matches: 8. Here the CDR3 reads CASSKRQGDNQPQHF. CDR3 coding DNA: TGTGCCAGCAGCAAAAGACAGGGAGACAATCAGCCCCAGCATTTT.

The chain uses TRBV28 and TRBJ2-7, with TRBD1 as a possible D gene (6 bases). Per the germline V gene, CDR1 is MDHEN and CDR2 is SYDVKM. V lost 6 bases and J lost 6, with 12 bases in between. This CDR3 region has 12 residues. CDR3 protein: CASSRTVSEQYF. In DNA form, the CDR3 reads TGTGCCAGCAGCCGGACAGTTTCCGAGCAGTACTTC.

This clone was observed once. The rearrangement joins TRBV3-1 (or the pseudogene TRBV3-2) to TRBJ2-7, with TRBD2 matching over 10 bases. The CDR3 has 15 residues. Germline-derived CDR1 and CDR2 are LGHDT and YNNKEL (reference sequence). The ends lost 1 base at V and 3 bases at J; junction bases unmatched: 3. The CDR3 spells CASSQGTSGDYEQYF. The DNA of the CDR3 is TGTGCCAGCAGCCAAGGGACTAGCGGAGACTACGAGCAGTACTTC.

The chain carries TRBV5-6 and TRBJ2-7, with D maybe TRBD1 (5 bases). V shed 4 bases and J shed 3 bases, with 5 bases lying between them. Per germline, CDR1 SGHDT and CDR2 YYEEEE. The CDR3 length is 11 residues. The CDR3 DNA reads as TGTGCCAGCAGCAGGGGCTACGAGCAGTACTTC. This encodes CASSRGYEQYF. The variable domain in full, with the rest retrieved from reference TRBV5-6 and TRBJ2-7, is DAGVTQSPTHLIKTRGQQVTLRCSPKSGHDTVSWYQQALGQGPQFIFQYYEEEERQRGNFPDRFSGHQFPNYSSELNVNALLLGDSALYLCASSRGYEQYFGPGTRLTVT.

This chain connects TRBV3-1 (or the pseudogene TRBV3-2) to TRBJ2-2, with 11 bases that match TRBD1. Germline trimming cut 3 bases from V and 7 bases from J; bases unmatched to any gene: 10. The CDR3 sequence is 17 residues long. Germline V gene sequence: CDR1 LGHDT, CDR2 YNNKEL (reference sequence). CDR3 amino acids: CASSQFADRGRGGELFF. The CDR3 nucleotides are TGTGCCAGCAGCCAGTTCGCGGACAGGGGGCGCGGCGGGGAGCTGTTTTTT.

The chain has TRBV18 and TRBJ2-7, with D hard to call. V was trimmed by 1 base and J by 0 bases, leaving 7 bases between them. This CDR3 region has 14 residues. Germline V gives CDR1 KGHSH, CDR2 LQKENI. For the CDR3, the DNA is TGTGCCAGCTCACCACGAGACACCTCCTACGAGCAGTACTTC. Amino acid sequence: CASSPRDTSYEQYF.

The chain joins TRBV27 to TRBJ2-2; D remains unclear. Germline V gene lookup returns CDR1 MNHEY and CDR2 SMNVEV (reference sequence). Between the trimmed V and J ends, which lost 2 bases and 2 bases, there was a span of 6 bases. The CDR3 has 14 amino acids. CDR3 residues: CASSLSRNTGELFF. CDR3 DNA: TGTGCCAGCAGTTTAAGCCGTAACACCGGGGAGCTGTTTTTT.

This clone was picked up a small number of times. CDR3: CASSHGLAGGDEQFF. CDR3 DNA: TGCGCCAGCAGCCACGGACTAGCGGGAGGAGATGAGCAGTTCTTC. The chain combines TRBV4-1 with TRBJ2-1; 14 bases line up with TRBD2. Trimming at V came to 3 bases and at J to 8 bases, leaving 3 bases not matched to a gene. Looked up from germline, CDR1 is MGHRA and CDR2 is YSYEKL. The CDR3 covers 15 residues.

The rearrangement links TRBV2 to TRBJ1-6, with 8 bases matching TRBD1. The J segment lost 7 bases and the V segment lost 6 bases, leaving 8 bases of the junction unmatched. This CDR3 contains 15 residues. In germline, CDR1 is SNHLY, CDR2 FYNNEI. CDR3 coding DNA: TGTGCCAGCAGGTTGGGAGGGACAGGAAATTCACCCCTCCACTTT. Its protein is CASRLGGTGNSPLHF.

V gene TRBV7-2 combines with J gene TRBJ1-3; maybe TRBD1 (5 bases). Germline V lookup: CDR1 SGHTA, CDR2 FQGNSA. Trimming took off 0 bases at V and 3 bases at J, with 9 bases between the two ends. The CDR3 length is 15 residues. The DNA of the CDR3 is TGTGCCAGCAGCTTAGCCCAGGGAAGTGGAAACACCATATATTTT. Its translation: CASSLAQGSGNTIYF.

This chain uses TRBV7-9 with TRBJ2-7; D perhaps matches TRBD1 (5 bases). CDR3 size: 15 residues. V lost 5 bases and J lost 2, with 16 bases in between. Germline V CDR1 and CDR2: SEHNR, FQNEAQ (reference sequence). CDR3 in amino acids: CASSGADSSTYEQYF. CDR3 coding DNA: TGTGCCAGCAGCGGTGCTGACAGCTCAACCTACGAGCAGTACTTC.

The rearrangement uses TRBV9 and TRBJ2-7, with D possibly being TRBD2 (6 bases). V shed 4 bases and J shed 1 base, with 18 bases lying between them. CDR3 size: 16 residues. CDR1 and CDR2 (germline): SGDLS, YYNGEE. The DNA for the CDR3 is TGTGCCAGCAGCACAAACCGGGACTCCATGTCCTACGAGCAGTACTTC. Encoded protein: CASSTNRDSMSYEQYF.

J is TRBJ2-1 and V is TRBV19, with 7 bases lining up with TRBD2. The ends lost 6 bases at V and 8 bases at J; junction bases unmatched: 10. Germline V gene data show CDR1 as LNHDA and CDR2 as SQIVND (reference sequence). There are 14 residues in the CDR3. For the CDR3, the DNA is TGTGCCAGTAGCAAGGTTAGCGGGCTCGATGAGCAGTTCTTC. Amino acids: CASSKVSGLDEQFF.

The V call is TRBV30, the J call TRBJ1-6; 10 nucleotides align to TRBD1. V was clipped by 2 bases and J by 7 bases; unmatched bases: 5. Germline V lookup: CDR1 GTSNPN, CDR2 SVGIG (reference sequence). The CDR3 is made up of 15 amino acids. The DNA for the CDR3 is TGTGCCTGGAGTCCGAGGACAGGGGGAAATTCACCCCTCCACTTT. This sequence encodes CAWSPRTGGNSPLHF.

CDR3 in DNA: TGTGCCAGCAGCCCGATCTCCGGGACTAGCGGGAGAGATACGCAGTATTTT. Encoded protein: CASSPISGTSGRDTQYF. The rearrangement links TRBV3-1 (or the pseudogene TRBV3-2) to TRBJ2-3; the match to TRBD2 covers 14 bases. Germline loops: CDR1 LGHDT, CDR2 YNNKEL (reference sequence). V was pared by 4 bases and J by 5 bases, with 8 bases of the junction left unmatched. CDR3 length: 17 amino acids.

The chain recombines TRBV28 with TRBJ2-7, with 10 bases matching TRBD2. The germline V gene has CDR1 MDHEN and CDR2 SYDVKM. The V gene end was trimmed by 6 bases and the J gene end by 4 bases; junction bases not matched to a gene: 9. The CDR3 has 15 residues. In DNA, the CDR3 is TGTGCCAGCAGCACCTCTAGCGGGGGTTTTTACGAGCAGTACTTC. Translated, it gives CASSTSSGGFYEQYF.

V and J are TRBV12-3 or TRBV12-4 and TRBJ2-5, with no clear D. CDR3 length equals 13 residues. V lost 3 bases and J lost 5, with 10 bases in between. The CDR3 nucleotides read TGTGCCAGCAGTTTCAGGCTGTCGGAGACCCAGTACTTC. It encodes CASSFRLSETQYF.

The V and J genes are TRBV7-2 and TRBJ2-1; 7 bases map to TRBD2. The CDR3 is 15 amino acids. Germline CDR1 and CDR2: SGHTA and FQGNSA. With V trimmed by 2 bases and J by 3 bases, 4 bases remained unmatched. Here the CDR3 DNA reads TGTGCCAGCAGCTTAATTGCGGGAGACTACAATGAGCAGTTCTTC. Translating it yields CASSLIAGDYNEQFF.

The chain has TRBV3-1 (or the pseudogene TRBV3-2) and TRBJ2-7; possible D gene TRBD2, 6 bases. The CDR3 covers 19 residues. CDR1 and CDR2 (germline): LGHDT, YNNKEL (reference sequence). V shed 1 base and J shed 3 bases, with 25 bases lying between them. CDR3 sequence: CASSQGEPPSAPTHYEQYF. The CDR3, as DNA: TGTGCCAGCAGCCAAGGCGAACCCCCTAGCGCCCCGACCCACTACGAGCAGTACTTC.

CDR3 amino acids: CASSSNPAGNTGELFF. The CDR3 DNA is TGTGCCAGCAGCTCTAACCCCGCTGGGAACACCGGGGAGCTGTTTTTT. This chain joins TRBV7-3 and TRBJ2-2; D unclear. The CDR3 totals 16 residues. V lost 4 bases, J lost 1 base, and 13 bases lay in between. Germline V lookup: CDR1 SGHTA, CDR2 FQGTGA.

The CDR3 DNA follows: TGTGCCAGTAGTATAATAGCGGGTGACAATGAGCAGTTCTTC. It specifies CASSIIAGDNEQFF. The chain links TRBV19 to TRBJ2-1; 7 bases are shared with TRBD2. Trimming removed 2 bases from V and 5 bases from J; junction bases left unmatched: 3. The CDR3 has 14 residues. CDR1 is LNHDA, CDR2 SQIVND, per germline (reference sequence).

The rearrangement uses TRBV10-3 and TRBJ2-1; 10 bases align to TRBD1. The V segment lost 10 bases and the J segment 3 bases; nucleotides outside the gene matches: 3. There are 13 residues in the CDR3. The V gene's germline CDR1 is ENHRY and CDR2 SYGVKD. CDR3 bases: TGTGCCACCAGGACAGGGGGCTACAATGAGCAGTTCTTC. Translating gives CATRTGGYNEQFF.